This T cell receptor (beta chain) originates from a study of T cell responses to AZD1222 COVID-19 vaccine. Notes on the study in general: Baseline seropositivity characterized only 5 to 7 AZD1222 recipients. White British people made up most donors, females outnumbered males, and clonal diversity was possibly underestimated.

The table came from immunoSEQ multiplex PCR; TCRdb's copy has only in-frame clones and leaves some out. The data show 100,000 to 150,000 clones, 90% seen once. V shed 2 bases and J shed 0 bases, with 11 bases lying between them. CDR1 SGHAT and CDR2 FQNNGV come from the germline V gene. CDR3 size: 17 residues. In the case of this clone: Its specificity is not known.

This TCR derives from an adult in good health. V is TRBV11-2 and J is TRBJ1-6; D may be TRBD1 (6 bases). The sample was peripheral blood, taken on day 0 of MenACWY control vaccination. The CDR3 protein is CASSLRQASSYNSPLHF. CDR3 DNA: TGTGCCAGCAGCTTACGACAGGCTAGCTCCTATAATTCACCCCTCCACTTT.